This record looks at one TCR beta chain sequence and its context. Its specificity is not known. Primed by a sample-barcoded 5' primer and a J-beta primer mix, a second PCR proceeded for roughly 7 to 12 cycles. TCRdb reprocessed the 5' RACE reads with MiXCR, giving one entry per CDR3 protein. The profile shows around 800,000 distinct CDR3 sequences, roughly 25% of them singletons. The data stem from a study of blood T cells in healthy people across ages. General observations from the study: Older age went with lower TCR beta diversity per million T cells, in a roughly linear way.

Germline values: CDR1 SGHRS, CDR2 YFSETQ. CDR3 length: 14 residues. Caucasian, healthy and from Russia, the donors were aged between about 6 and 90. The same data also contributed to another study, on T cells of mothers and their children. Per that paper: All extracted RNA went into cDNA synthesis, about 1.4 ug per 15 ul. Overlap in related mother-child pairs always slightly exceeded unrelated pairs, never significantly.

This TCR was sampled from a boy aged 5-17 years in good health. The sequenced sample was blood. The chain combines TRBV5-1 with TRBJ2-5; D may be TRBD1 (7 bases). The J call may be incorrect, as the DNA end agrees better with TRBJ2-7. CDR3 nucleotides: TGCGCCAGCAGACCGACAGGGCCGGGGGACGAGCAGTACTTC. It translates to CASRPTGPGDEQYF.